The 30 T cell receptor beta chains reported below all come from one sample, sequenced in a study of T cells in localized non-small cell lung cancer (dated by TCRdb to about 2020). Libraries were made using the immunoSEQ multiplex PCR assay. TCRdb retrieved this table from immuneACCESS and kept in-frame rearrangements only. Not all clones are present; in checked studies, unresolved V genes account for under half, and no reason is known for the remainder. This sample gives roughly 16,000 clones in total; 70% to 90% of them show up just once. 23% of the sample lies in the top ten. The source material was peripheral blood, sampled before any cancer treatment. These TCRs come from a male donor aged 60 or over with stage I lung adenocarcinoma.

The rearrangement joins TRBV7-2 to TRBJ1-5; D possibly corresponds to TRBD1 (5 bases). Trimming pared 4 bases from V and 4 bases from J, leaving 11 bases between. Germline lookup yields CDR1 SGHTA and CDR2 FQGNSA. This CDR3 is 14 amino acids long. The CDR3 sequence is CASSSLDRNQPQHF. The CDR3 coding sequence is TGTGCCAGCAGCTCCCTCGACAGAAATCAGCCCCAGCATTTT.

Only one count was recorded for this clone. CDR3: CASSSRRDTQYF. The CDR3 DNA reads as TGTGCCAGCAGCTCACGAAGGGATACGCAGTATTTT. J is TRBJ2-3 and V is TRBV7-2; D gene ambiguous. Germline V lookup: CDR1 SGHTA, CDR2 FQGNSA. The CDR3 has 12 residues. V gave up 4 bases and J gave up 6 bases, with 8 bases separating them.

The chain couples TRBV6-1 to TRBJ2-7, with 9 nucleotides matching TRBD1. Germline CDR1 is MNHNS and CDR2 is SASEGT. Losses at the gene ends were 8 bases for V and 5 bases for J; bases not matched to a gene: 7. This CDR3 comprises 13 residues. CDR3 bases: TGTGCCAGCGTGGGGACAGGGTCCAACGAGCAGTACTTC. Translated, it gives CASVGTGSNEQYF.

V and J are TRBV5-6 and TRBJ1-1; 7 bases line up with TRBD1. CDR1 is SGHDT and CDR2 is YYEEEE in the germline V gene. Trimming removed 2 bases from V and 4 bases from J; junction bases left unmatched: 8. The CDR3 contains 15 residues. In DNA form, the CDR3 reads TGTGCCAGCAGCTTTGACAGGGTGTCGGGCACTGAAGCTTTCTTT. This codes for CASSFDRVSGTEAFF.

The chain couples TRBV11-2 to TRBJ2-2; 11 bases are shared with TRBD1. CDR1 and CDR2 (germline): SGHAT, FQNNGV. This CDR3 region has 14 residues. Trimming at V came to 5 bases and at J to 6 bases, leaving 2 bases not matched to a gene. DNA for the CDR3: TGTGCCAGCAGCCCGGGACAGGGGGCCGGGGAGCTGTTTTTT. It is translated as CASSPGQGAGELFF.

Comments on this clone: The same CDR3 arises from other DNA sequences in this sample as well. The rearrangement joins TRBV7-2 to TRBJ1-2; a possible D gene is TRBD1 (5 bases). Looked up from germline, CDR1 is SGHTA and CDR2 is FQGNSA. Between the trimmed V and J ends, which lost 4 bases and 0 bases, there was a span of 12 bases. CDR3 size: 15 residues. DNA for the CDR3: TGTGCCAGCAGCTGGGGGGGGGGATCTAACTATGGCTACACCTTC. The encoded protein is CASSWGGGSNYGYTF.

The chain has TRBV4-3 and TRBJ1-1; D gene uncertain. Germline loops: CDR1 LGHNA, CDR2 YSLEER. Trimming removed 6 bases from V and 1 base from J, with 12 bases in between. The CDR3 consists of 14 residues. CDR3 protein: CASRPADANTEAFF. The DNA for the CDR3 is TGCGCCAGCAGACCCGCCGATGCGAACACTGAAGCTTTCTTT.

The rearrangement joins TRBV18 to TRBJ1-1, with a tentative D call TRBD1 (6 bases). Trimming took 3 bases from V and 0 from J, leaving 14 bases between them. There are 16 residues in the CDR3. In germline, CDR1 is KGHSH, CDR2 LQKENI. DNA of the CDR3: TGTGCCAGCTCACCTAGGGCGAGACAGGTGAACACTGAAGCTTTCTTT. Translation: CASSPRARQVNTEAFF.

The CDR3 protein is CASRGRQGTEQFF. The CDR3 DNA follows: TGTGCCAGCAGAGGACGACAGGGGACTGAGCAGTTCTTC. This chain links TRBV2 with TRBJ2-1; 8 nucleotides match TRBD1. CDR3 size: 13 residues. Germline values: CDR1 SNHLY, CDR2 FYNNEI. The junction had 7 bases not matched to a gene; V was cut back by 6 bases and J by 9 bases.

The chain carries TRBV11-1 and TRBJ2-1; D is ambiguous. This CDR3 has 15 amino acids. Trimming cost V 3 bases and J 0 bases, with 9 bases left between them. The germline V gene encodes CDR1 SGHAT and CDR2 FQDESV (reference sequence). CDR3 amino acids: CASSFTVDSYNEQFF. As DNA, the CDR3 is TGTGCCAGCAGCTTCACGGTAGACTCCTACAATGAGCAGTTCTTC.

The chain is built from TRBV6-5 and TRBJ2-7; D perhaps matches TRBD2 (5 bases). This CDR3 region has 14 residues. V was trimmed by 5 bases and J by 0 bases, leaving 11 bases between them. Germline V CDR1 and CDR2: MNHEY, SVGAGI. The CDR3 DNA is TGTGCCAGCAGTCTAGCCTATAGCTCCTACGAGCAGTACTTC. Translation: CASSLAYSSYEQYF.

V gene TRBV9 combines with J gene TRBJ2-7; 9 bases align to TRBD1. CDR3 length: 15 residues. Per the germline V gene, CDR1 is SGDLS and CDR2 is YYNGEE. J gave up 0 bases and V 3 bases, and 4 bases lay outside the gene matches. CDR3 amino acids: CASSGTGEASYEQYF. The CDR3 nucleotides read TGTGCCAGCAGCGGGACAGGGGAAGCCTCCTACGAGCAGTACTTC.

In its sample, this clone was seen a few times. The CDR3 is CASSQLSGTSGYYEQYF. The CDR3 region has the DNA TGCGCCAGCAGCCAACTCTCCGGGACTAGCGGATACTACGAGCAGTACTTC. The V and J genes are TRBV4-1 and TRBJ2-7, with TRBD2 matching over 11 bases. CDR1 MGHRA and CDR2 YSYEKL come from the germline V gene. The CDR3 covers 17 residues. V gave up 2 bases and J gave up 3 bases; unmatched junction bases: 9.

The chain uses TRBV6-5 and TRBJ2-3; D may correspond to TRBD1 or TRBD2 (5 bases each). The CDR3 totals 14 residues. CDR1 and CDR2 from the germline V gene are MNHEY and SVGAGI. Trimming took 11 bases from V and 3 from J, leaving 18 bases between them. CDR3 sequence (DNA): TGTGCCGCAGCGGAAGGGACGGAGACAGATACGCAGTATTTT. It specifies CAAAEGTETDTQYF.

The chain employs TRBV30 and TRBJ2-1; 10 positions agree with TRBD2. V trimming: 3 bases; J trimming: 2 bases; junction bases outside the gene matches: 4. Germline assignment: CDR1 GTSNPN and CDR2 SVGIG (reference sequence). The CDR3 is 15 amino acids. The CDR3 loop is CAWSRTSGTYNEQFF. The CDR3 region has the DNA TGTGCCTGGAGCCGGACTAGCGGAACCTACAATGAGCAGTTCTTC.

DNA for the CDR3: TGTGCCAGCAGTCCACCGACAGGGGGAGTGTACAATGAGCAGTTCTTC. Its protein product is CASSPPTGGVYNEQFF. The chain joins TRBV28 to TRBJ2-1; 9 bases agree with TRBD1. The germline CDR1 and CDR2 sequences are MDHEN and SYDVKM. J lost 4 bases, V lost 5 bases, and 9 bases had no gene match. The length of the CDR3 is 16 residues.

The genes are TRBV19 and TRBJ2-1; 9 bases fit TRBD2. Germline CDR1 reads LNHDA; CDR2 reads SQIVND (reference sequence). J was trimmed by 4 bases and V by 1 base; bases with no gene match: 5. There are 16 residues in the CDR3. The CDR3: CASSIALAGPYNEQFF. The CDR3 DNA reads as TGTGCCAGTAGTATAGCTCTAGCGGGACCATACAATGAGCAGTTCTTC.

CDR3: CAIRQGAGDNTGELFF. The DNA of the CDR3 is TGTGCCATCAGACAGGGGGCGGGGGACAACACCGGGGAGCTGTTTTTT. The chain uses TRBV10-3 and TRBJ2-2, with 9 bases aligning to TRBD1. Germline values: CDR1 ENHRY, CDR2 SYGVKD. The CDR3 runs 16 residues. V was clipped by 6 bases and J by 2 bases; unmatched bases: 7.

This clone was observed once. The V and J genes are TRBV30 and TRBJ1-5, with D maybe TRBD1 (6 bases). Germline V CDR1 and CDR2: GTSNPN, SVGIG (reference sequence). Trimming cost V 2 bases and J 4 bases, with 12 bases left between them. There are 14 residues in the CDR3. Here the CDR3 DNA reads TGTGCCTGGAGTTCGGACAGCCTGAATCAGCCCCAGCATTTT. This sequence encodes CAWSSDSLNQPQHF. Based on the CDR3 plus reference TRBV30 and TRBJ1-5, the full variable domain is SQTIHQWPATLVQPVGSPLSLECTVEGTSNPNLYWYRQAAGRGLQLLFYSVGIGQISSEVPQNLSASRPQDRQFILSSKKLLLSDSGFYLCAWSSDSLNQPQHFGDGTRLSIL.

The rearrangement joins TRBV5-8 to TRBJ1-1; 8 nucleotides match TRBD1. Germline CDR1 reads SGHTS; CDR2 reads YDEGEE. Trimming cost V 4 bases and J 4 bases; bases outside gene matches: 6. This CDR3 contains 14 residues. As DNA, the CDR3 is TGTGCCAGCAGCCGGGGACAGGCGGCCACTGAAGCTTTCTTT. Translation: CASSRGQAATEAFF.

The V and J genes are TRBV5-1 and TRBJ2-2; 7 bases fit TRBD2. The V and J ends lost 4 bases and 1 base, in that order; junction bases with no gene match: 7. CDR1 and CDR2 from the germline V gene are SGHRS and YFSETQ. The CDR3 consists of 16 residues. The CDR3 coding sequence is TGCGCCAGCAGCCCGTGGAGCGGGGAGAACACCGGGGAGCTGTTTTTT. It yields the protein CASSPWSGENTGELFF.

V gene TRBV29-1 combines with J gene TRBJ2-7; D may be TRBD1 (5 bases). This CDR3 comprises 13 residues. V was trimmed by 5 bases and J by 0 bases, leaving 11 bases between them. Germline V gene lookup returns CDR1 SQVTM and CDR2 ANQGSEA. This CDR3 reads CSVRGFYSYEQYF. The CDR3, as DNA: TGCAGCGTTAGGGGATTTTACTCCTACGAGCAGTACTTC.

The CDR3 coding sequence is TGTGCCAGCAGTTTAGGGGGATCGAACACTGAAGCTTTCTTT. Translated, it gives CASSLGGSNTEAFF. V gene TRBV28 combines with J gene TRBJ1-1; D might be TRBD1 (5 bases). The CDR3 covers 14 residues. CDR1 and CDR2 (germline): MDHEN, SYDVKM. V lost 2 bases and J lost 1, with 8 bases in between. Together with reference TRBV28 and TRBJ1-1, the CDR3 gives the full variable domain: DVKVTQSSRYLVKRTGEKVFLECVQDMDHENMFWYRQDPGLGLRLIYFSYDVKMKEKGDIPEGYSVSREKKERFSLILESASTNQTSMYLCASSLGGSNTEAFFGQGTRLTVV.

The rearrangement uses TRBV4-2 and TRBJ1-1, with 7 nucleotides matching TRBD1. Unmatched junction bases numbered 9, after V lost 4 bases and J lost 1 base. The CDR3 covers 16 residues. Germline loops: CDR1 LGHNA, CDR2 YNFKEQ. In DNA form, the CDR3 reads TGTGCCAGCAGCCCAGGGGGGGGCAGAAGGAACACTGAAGCTTTCTTT. Protein product: CASSPGGGRRNTEAFF.

The V call is TRBV10-1, the J call TRBJ1-2; D gene ambiguous. In germline, CDR1 is WNHNN, CDR2 SYGVQD (reference sequence). CDR3 size: 14 residues. The V gene lost 4 bases and the J gene lost 5 bases, with 14 bases spanning the gap. The CDR3 spells CASSALGVGYGYTF. The CDR3 DNA follows: TGCGCCAGCAGTGCCCTTGGAGTGGGATATGGCTACACCTTC.

The chain carries TRBV9 and TRBJ2-2; D tentatively fits TRBD1 or TRBD2 (5 bases each). V was shortened by 4 bases and J by 8 bases, with 24 bases between the two germline ends. Germline V CDR1 and CDR2: SGDLS, YYNGEE. The CDR3 has 17 residues. The CDR3: CASSPPPRTGTLGELFF. CDR3 DNA sequence: TGTGCCAGCAGCCCCCCCCCGCGGACGGGGACCTTGGGGGAGCTGTTTTTT.

The chain joins TRBV5-1 to TRBJ2-7, with 7 nucleotides matching TRBD1. CDR3 size: 14 residues. Per the germline V gene, CDR1 is SGHRS and CDR2 is YFSETQ. V shed 0 bases and J 5 bases; nucleotides not matched to a gene: 5. The CDR3, as DNA: TGCGCCAGCAGCTTGGGTCGACAGGGCGACGAGCAGTACTTC. Translation gives CASSLGRQGDEQYF.

The chain joins TRBV5-1 to TRBJ2-1; weak D call: TRBD1 (5 bases). V lost 0 bases and J lost 3, with 13 bases in between. The CDR3 has 16 amino acids. The germline CDR1 and CDR2 sequences are SGHRS and YFSETQ. Here the CDR3 DNA reads TGCGCCAGCAGCTTGGCCCAGGGTAACTTCTACAATGAGCAGTTCTTC. Its translation is CASSLAQGNFYNEQFF. The entire variable domain, with the rest obtained from reference TRBV5-1 and TRBJ2-1, is as follows: KAGVTQTPRYLIKTRGQQVTLSCSPISGHRSVSWYQQTPGQGLQFLFEYFSETQRNKGNFPGRFSGRQFSNSRSEMNVSTLELGDSALYLCASSLAQGNFYNEQFFGPGTRLTVL.

The rearrangement joins TRBV29-1 to TRBJ2-1, with D perhaps TRBD1 or TRBD2 (6 bases each). The V gene lost 5 bases and the J gene lost 10 bases, with 15 bases spanning the gap. The CDR3 runs 12 residues. CDR1 and CDR2 from the germline V gene are SQVTM and ANQGSEA. The CDR3 sequence: CSVSKGGREQFF. In nucleotides, the CDR3 is TGCAGCGTTTCTAAGGGGGGACGGGAGCAGTTCTTC.

The rearrangement joins TRBV4-1 to TRBJ2-5, with 7 positions matching TRBD1. This CDR3 is built from 15 residues. The V and J ends lost 2 bases and 2 bases, in that order; junction bases with no gene match: 5. Germline values: CDR1 MGHRA, CDR2 YSYEKL. CDR3 region: CASSQTPDRQETQYF. The CDR3, as DNA: TGCGCCAGCAGCCAAACCCCGGACAGGCAAGAGACCCAGTACTTC.